These 7 T cell receptor beta chains were all obtained from the same sample, sequenced in a study of cytomegalovirus exposure and HLA in healthy donors. The PCR ran on 60 Vbeta and 13 Jbeta primers. This table comes from immunoSEQ multiplex PCR, and its TCRdb copy is limited to in-frame clones, with some not included. The table has 130,000 or so clones, around 8.5% seen once. The sample comprised PBMCs. All receptors derive from a man aged 35-49 years in good health and CMV-seronegative.

The rearrangement uses TRBV4-1 and TRBJ1-1; 8 positions agree with TRBD1. V lost 2 bases and J lost 7; bases outside the gene matches: 3. The CDR3 consists of 13 residues. The germline V gene encodes CDR1 MGHRA and CDR2 YSYEKL. In DNA, the CDR3 is TGCGCCAGCAGCCAATACAGGGGGGGTGAAGCTTTCTTT. Protein product: CASSQYRGGEAFF.

This clone was recorded a few times. This rearrangement joins TRBV6-4 to TRBJ1-2; TRBD1 agrees at 9 bases. J gave up 5 bases and V 3 bases, and 10 bases lay outside the gene matches. The CDR3 contains 16 residues. Germline-derived CDR1 and CDR2 are MRHNA and SNTAGT. The CDR3 is CASSETGQGMGYGYTF. The CDR3 DNA is TGTGCCAGCAGTGAAACCGGACAGGGGATGGGGTATGGCTACACCTTC.

V is TRBV5-4 and J is TRBJ2-7, with TRBD1 identical over 8 bases. The CDR3 length is 13 residues. J was trimmed by 1 base and V by 5 bases; bases with no gene match: 2. The germline V gene has CDR1 SGHNT and CDR2 YYREEE (reference sequence). CDR3 sequence: CASRRTGSYEQYF. CDR3 nucleotides: TGTGCCAGCAGACGGACAGGGTCCTACGAGCAGTACTTC.

This clone was observed a few times. The genes are TRBV4-1 and TRBJ1-5, with D perhaps matching TRBD1 (5 bases). V was shortened by 4 bases and J by 7 bases, with 17 bases between the two germline ends. The germline V gene encodes CDR1 MGHRA and CDR2 YSYEKL. The CDR3 contains 15 residues. CDR3 sequence: CASSPDGGTGQPQHF. DNA of the CDR3: TGCGCCAGCAGCCCGGATGGGGGGACGGGGCAGCCCCAGCATTTT.

This clone was found a few times. V and J are TRBV2 and TRBJ1-2, with TRBD1 as a possible D gene (6 bases). Germline lookup yields CDR1 SNHLY and CDR2 FYNNEI. Trimming left V 7 bases short and J 4 bases short, with 16 bases between. The CDR3 totals 14 residues. DNA for the CDR3: TGTGCCAGCACCCTAGAGGGGGGGTTCTATGGCTACACCTTC. Its translation is CASTLEGGFYGYTF.

This clone was found a few times. V is TRBV7-6 and J is TRBJ2-5; D is undetermined. The germline V gene encodes CDR1 SGHVS and CDR2 FNYEAQ. Between the trimmed V and J ends, which lost 10 bases and 2 bases, there was a span of 17 bases. This CDR3 is 14 amino acids long. CDR3 in DNA: TGTGCCACCCAGCTTAGTCGCGGACAAGAGACCCAGTACTTC. Translating it yields CATQLSRGQETQYF.

The J gene is TRBJ1-2, the V gene TRBV7-9, with TRBD1 identical over 7 bases. CDR3 length: 15 amino acids. Germline V gene data show CDR1 as SEHNR and CDR2 as FQNEAQ (reference sequence). The V gene end was trimmed by 1 base and the J gene end by 8 bases; junction bases not matched to a gene: 10. This chain's CDR3 is CASSLGRQGVEGYTF. CDR3 DNA: TGTGCCAGCAGCTTAGGCCGACAGGGAGTAGAGGGCTACACCTTC.